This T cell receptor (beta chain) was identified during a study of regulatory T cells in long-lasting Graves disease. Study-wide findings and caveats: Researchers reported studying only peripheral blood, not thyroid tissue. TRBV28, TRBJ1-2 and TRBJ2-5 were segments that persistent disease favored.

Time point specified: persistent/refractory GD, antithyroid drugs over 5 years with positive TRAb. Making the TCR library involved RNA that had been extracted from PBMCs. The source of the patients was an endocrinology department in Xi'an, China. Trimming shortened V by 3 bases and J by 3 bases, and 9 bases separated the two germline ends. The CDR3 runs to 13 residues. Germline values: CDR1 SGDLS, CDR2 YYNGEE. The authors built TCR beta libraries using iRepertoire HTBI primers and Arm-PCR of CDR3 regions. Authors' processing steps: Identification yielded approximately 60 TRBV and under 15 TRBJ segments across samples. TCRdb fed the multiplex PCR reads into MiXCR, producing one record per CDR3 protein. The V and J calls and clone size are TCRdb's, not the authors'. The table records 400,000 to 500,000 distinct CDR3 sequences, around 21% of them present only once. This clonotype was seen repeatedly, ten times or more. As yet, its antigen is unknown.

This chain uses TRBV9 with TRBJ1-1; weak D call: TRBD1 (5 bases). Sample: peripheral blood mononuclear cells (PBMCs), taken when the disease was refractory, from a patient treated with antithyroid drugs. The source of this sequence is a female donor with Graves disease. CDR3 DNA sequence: TGTGCCAGCAGCGCCGGGACCGACACTGAAGCTTTCTTT. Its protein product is CASSAGTDTEAFF.